This is a list of T cell receptor beta chains from one sample in a study of beta chain features in type 1 diabetes. This table comes from immunoSEQ multiplex PCR, and its TCRdb copy is limited to in-frame clones, with some not included. Of fewer than 550,000 clones detected, approximately 10% appear once; the ten largest clones hold around 0.05%. The sequencing input was naive CD4+ T cells from blood. The receptors come from a woman aged 18-29 years in good health. Each CDR3 is given with its conserved first and last residue. The order of the fields is CDR3 DNA, CDR3 protein, J gene, D gene, V gene, clone size. The D gene is left open where the match is weak. A clone size is listed for some rows: how often the clone was seen (once, few, many), or a class if it is expanded.

CDR3nt: TGTGCCAGCAGTGACCTCAGGGCCAATGAGCAGTTCTTC
CDR3aa: CASSDLRANEQFF
j_gene: TRBJ2-1
d_gene: NA
v_gene: TRBV25-1
abundance: NA

CDR3nt: TGTGCCAGCAGCATTACTTCCGGGACGGCCCCGGGTGGCTACACCTTC
CDR3aa: CASSITSGTAPGGYTF
j_gene: TRBJ1-2
d_gene: NA
v_gene: TRBV27
abundance: NA

CDR3nt: TGTGCAGCCGGGACTAGCGGTTGGGGTAGCACAGATACGCAGTATTTT
CDR3aa: CAAGTSGWGSTDTQYF
j_gene: TRBJ2-3
d_gene: TRBD2
v_gene: TRBV30
abundance: few

CDR3nt: TGTGCCAGCAGCTCCCTCTACAATGAGCAGTTCTTC
CDR3aa: CASSSLYNEQFF
j_gene: TRBJ2-1
d_gene: NA
v_gene: TRBV7-2
abundance: few

CDR3nt: TGCGCCAGCAGCCAAGAGGGGTGGGTTGAGGCACCCCTCCACTTT
CDR3aa: CASSQEGWVEAPLHF
j_gene: TRBJ1-6
d_gene: NA
v_gene: TRBV4-3
abundance: NA

CDR3nt: TGTGCCAGCGCCGGACAGGGGAACACTGAAGCTTTCTTT
CDR3aa: CASAGQGNTEAFF
j_gene: TRBJ1-1
d_gene: TRBD1
v_gene: TRBV18
abundance: NA

CDR3nt: TGTGCCAGCAGCCCACAGGGCCGAAGCTCCTACGAGCAGTACTTC
CDR3aa: CASSPQGRSSYEQYF
j_gene: TRBJ2-7
d_gene: NA
v_gene: TRBV9
abundance: NA

CDR3nt: TGTGCCAGCAGCTTCCAAGGGGCGGGAGGCGGCTACACCTTC
CDR3aa: CASSFQGAGGGYTF
j_gene: TRBJ1-2
d_gene: NA
v_gene: TRBV7-9
abundance: few

CDR3nt: TGTGCCAGTACCCCCCCCGGGACAGGGGGGAACATTCAGTACTTC
CDR3aa: CASTPPGTGGNIQYF
j_gene: TRBJ2-4
d_gene: TRBD1
v_gene: TRBV19
abundance: NA

CDR3nt: TGTGCCAGCAGTTTGGCGCAGGCCGCGGAGTACTTC
CDR3aa: CASSLAQAAEYF
j_gene: TRBJ2-7
d_gene: NA
v_gene: TRBV28
abundance: few

CDR3nt: TGTGCCAGCTCTCGGGGACTAGCGGGCACAGATACGCAGTATTTT
CDR3aa: CASSRGLAGTDTQYF
j_gene: TRBJ2-3
d_gene: TRBD2
v_gene: TRBV18
abundance: few

CDR3nt: TGTGCCAGCAGCGTAGGTCTCAGGGATTTCGATGAGCAGTTCTTC
CDR3aa: CASSVGLRDFDEQFF
j_gene: TRBJ2-1
d_gene: NA
v_gene: TRBV9
abundance: few

CDR3nt: TGTGCCAGCAGTGAGGGCTGGCCGTATTCACCCCTCCACTTT
CDR3aa: CASSEGWPYSPLHF
j_gene: TRBJ1-6
d_gene: NA
v_gene: TRBV25-1
abundance: many

CDR3nt: TGTGCCAGCAGCTTAGCGTGGCCAACCGGGGAGCTGTTTTTT
CDR3aa: CASSLAWPTGELFF
j_gene: TRBJ2-2
d_gene: NA
v_gene: TRBV7-6
abundance: NA

CDR3nt: TGCAGCGTTGATCCAGGAGTCAATGAGCAGTTCTTC
CDR3aa: CSVDPGVNEQFF
j_gene: TRBJ2-1
d_gene: NA
v_gene: TRBV29-1
abundance: NA

CDR3nt: TGTGCCAGCAGCTGGGACAGGGAGACCCAGTACTTC
CDR3aa: CASSWDRETQYF
j_gene: TRBJ2-5
d_gene: TRBD1
v_gene: TRBV7-9
abundance: NA

CDR3nt: TGTGCCAGCAGCTTAGAGGGGTTCTACAATGAGCAGTTCTTC
CDR3aa: CASSLEGFYNEQFF
j_gene: TRBJ2-1
d_gene: NA
v_gene: TRBV7-9
abundance: few

CDR3nt: TGTGCCAGCAGCCCCCCGTCTGGGCAGGGGGGCCAAGAGACCCAGTACTTC
CDR3aa: CASSPPSGQGGQETQYF
j_gene: TRBJ2-5
d_gene: NA
v_gene: TRBV7-3
abundance: few

CDR3nt: TGTGCCACCAGCAGTCTCCGGGACATTAATGAAAAACTGTTTTTT
CDR3aa: CATSSLRDINEKLFF
j_gene: TRBJ1-4
d_gene: NA
v_gene: TRBV15
abundance: once

CDR3nt: TGCGCCAGCAAGCAGGGGCCTAGCACAGATACGCAGTATTTT
CDR3aa: CASKQGPSTDTQYF
j_gene: TRBJ2-3
d_gene: NA
v_gene: TRBV5-1
abundance: few

CDR3nt: TGTGCCAGCAGCTTAATCGCCGGGGCGGGCACTGAAGCTTTCTTT
CDR3aa: CASSLIAGAGTEAFF
j_gene: TRBJ1-1
d_gene: NA
v_gene: TRBV7-9
abundance: NA

CDR3nt: TGCAGCGTCACCGATGACGGACTTTCTGGAAACACCATATATTTT
CDR3aa: CSVTDDGLSGNTIYF
j_gene: TRBJ1-3
d_gene: NA
v_gene: TRBV29-1
abundance: NA

CDR3nt: TGTGCCAGCAGCTCCCGGGACGGGAGTGAGCAGTTCTTC
CDR3aa: CASSSRDGSEQFF
j_gene: TRBJ2-1
d_gene: NA
v_gene: TRBV7-2
abundance: NA